The clone carrying this T cell receptor beta chain was found many times. The data belong to a study of breast tumors, draining lymph nodes, adjacent tissues. Using its own MiXCR run on the multiplex PCR reads, TCRdb lists one record per CDR3 protein. Found here are 130,000 or so distinct CDR3 sequences, about 20% of them singletons; the top ten hold over 2%. Axillary draining lymph nodes of breast cancer patients supplied the node samples. Germline values: CDR1 LNHNV, CDR2 YYDKDF (reference sequence). CDR3 length equals 13 residues. V was shortened by 6 bases and J by 4 bases, with 12 bases between the two germline ends.

Sequenced sample: axillary lymph node tissue. The clonotype comes from a female donor with breast cancer. Some clones in this sample may be carry-over from other donors' samples. This chain links TRBV15 with TRBJ2-5; no clear D gene. This chain's CDR3 is CATSFRAGETQYF. DNA for the CDR3: TGTGCCACCAGTTTTCGGGCCGGAGAGACCCAGTACTTC.